In its sample, the clone carrying this TCR beta chain was seen a few times. Its antigen remains unidentified. As the CDR3 is not closed by the conserved phenylalanine or tryptophan, this likely results from a read error. Trimming took off 5 bases at V and 0 bases at J, with 10 bases between the two ends. The germline gives CDR1 DFQATT, CDR2 SNEGSKA (reference sequence). The length of the CDR3 is 13 residues. The data belong to a study of regulatory T cells in long-lasting Graves disease. Arm-PCR with iRepertoire HTBI primers amplified the CDR3 regions for these TCR beta libraries. TCRdb reprocessed the multiplex PCR reads via MiXCR and lists one record per CDR3 protein. The sample lists some 280,000 distinct CDR3 sequences, 20% to 25% occurring once. Overall study results and limits: Among samples with persistent disease, TRBV28, TRBJ1-2 and TRBJ2-5 were favored. Samples came from peripheral blood alone, without thyroid tissue.

The sample's time point: persistent/refractory GD, antithyroid drugs over 5 years with positive TRAb. TCR sequences were obtained from RNA taken from PBMCs. The chain links TRBV20-1 to TRBJ1-1; possible D gene TRBD1, 5 bases. This clonotype originated in a female donor with Graves disease. The material sequenced was peripheral blood mononuclear cells (PBMCs), taken when the disease was refractory, from a patient treated with antithyroid drugs. The CDR3 DNA is TGCAGTGCTGGGGGGGGGATGAACACTGAAGCTTTCCTT. It is translated as CSAGGGMNTEAFL.